One and the same sample provided the 17 T cell receptor beta chains below, sequenced in a study of blood T cell repertoires in COVID-19 (dated by TCRdb to the early 2020s). The method was the immunoSEQ multiplex PCR assay. Entries here come from immuneACCESS through TCRdb and include only in-frame sequences with V and J called. Some clones fail to appear in such tables; in the studies checked, an unresolved V gene covers under half of the shortfall, and the cause of the remainder is unknown. In this sample the table shows 130,000 or so clones, 88% of which occur a single time. 2.5% of the sample rests with the top ten. The sequenced material came from peripheral blood. These receptors were taken from a human donor with COVID-19, enrolled during active disease. The donor label of this sample is uncertain.

This clone showed up just once. V and J are TRBV6-1 and TRBJ2-7, with TRBD2 matching 12 bases. CDR3 size: 15 residues. CDR1 is MNHNS, CDR2 SASEGT, per germline. Unmatched junction bases numbered 1, after V lost 1 base and J lost 3 bases. The CDR3 DNA is TGTGCCAGCAGTGAAGGGACTAGCGGGGTCTACGAGCAGTACTTC. This encodes CASSEGTSGVYEQYF.

The count of this clone is one. The chain employs TRBV29-1 and TRBJ1-6; TRBD1 matches 10 bases. Germline V gene lookup returns CDR1 SQVTM and CDR2 ANQGSEA. V lost 4 bases and J lost 8; bases outside the gene matches: 2. This CDR3 is 13 amino acids long. DNA of the CDR3: TGCAGCGTTGCCGGGACAGGGGATTCACCCCTCCACTTT. It encodes CSVAGTGDSPLHF.

The rearrangement joins TRBV5-1 to TRBJ2-1; D possibly corresponds to TRBD1 (5 bases). Deletions cut 4 bases from V and 4 bases from J, with 12 bases between. CDR3 length: 14 amino acids. Germline V gene sequence: CDR1 SGHRS, CDR2 YFSETQ. CDR3 loop: CASSPGAAYNEQFF. The CDR3 nucleotides read TGCGCCAGCAGCCCTGGGGCGGCGTACAATGAGCAGTTCTTC. Full variable domain (missing parts from reference TRBV5-1 and TRBJ2-1): KAGVTQTPRYLIKTRGQQVTLSCSPISGHRSVSWYQQTPGQGLQFLFEYFSETQRNKGNFPGRFSGRQFSNSRSEMNVSTLELGDSALYLCASSPGAAYNEQFFGPGTRLTVL.

This sequence joins TRBV7-6 and TRBJ1-2; D may be TRBD1 (5 bases). The CDR3 length is 11 residues. Looked up from germline, CDR1 is SGHVS and CDR2 is FNYEAQ. V dropped 10 bases and J dropped 8 bases, with 14 bases sitting between them. The CDR3 DNA sequence: TGTGCCATCCGGGGGGGAAACGGCTACACCTTC. It encodes CAIRGGNGYTF.

The V and J genes are TRBV4-2 and TRBJ2-7, with D perhaps TRBD1 (6 bases). V lost 0 bases to trimming and J lost 1 base, with 19 bases between them. Germline values: CDR1 LGHNA, CDR2 YNFKEQ. The CDR3 is 18 amino acids. CDR3 sequence reads: CASSQELGAELGSYEQYF. Here the CDR3 DNA reads TGTGCCAGCAGCCAAGAGCTGGGGGCGGAGTTGGGATCCTACGAGCAGTACTTC.

The V and J genes are TRBV5-1 and TRBJ2-1; D might be TRBD1 (6 bases). Germline values: CDR1 SGHRS, CDR2 YFSETQ. Trimming removed 6 bases from V and 4 bases from J, with 14 bases in between. The CDR3 loop spans 14 amino acids. The CDR3 DNA follows: TGCGCCAGCAATCTGTTACAGGGATACAATGAGCAGTTCTTC. It specifies CASNLLQGYNEQFF.

CDR3 bases: TGTGCCAGCTCACCTTCTATGGTAGGGGGCAATCAGCCCCAGCATTTT. It yields the protein CASSPSMVGGNQPQHF. V gene TRBV18 combines with J gene TRBJ1-5; D perhaps matches TRBD1 (5 bases). The CDR3 sequence is 16 residues long. The V end was cut by 3 bases, the J end by 2 bases, with 14 bases between. Germline V gives CDR1 KGHSH, CDR2 LQKENI. Full variable domain (outside the CDR3, taken from reference TRBV18 and TRBJ1-5): NAGVMQNPRHLVRRRGQEARLRCSPMKGHSHVYWYRQLPEEGLKFMVYLQKENIIDESGMPKERFSAEFPKEGPSILRIQQVVRGDSAAYFCASSPSMVGGNQPQHFGDGTRLSIL.

This clone has just a few counts. V and J are TRBV18 and TRBJ2-7; maybe TRBD1 (6 bases). Germline CDR1 and CDR2: KGHSH and LQKENI. V dropped 2 bases and J dropped 4 bases, with 24 bases sitting between them. The CDR3 sequence is 18 residues long. The CDR3 sequence is CASSPILWAPGVKYEQYF. CDR3 coding DNA: TGTGCCAGCTCACCAATTCTTTGGGCGCCAGGGGTAAAGTACGAGCAGTACTTC.

J is TRBJ1-2 and V is TRBV5-1; 9 bases agree with TRBD1. Germline lookup yields CDR1 SGHRS and CDR2 YFSETQ. V lost 0 bases to trimming and J lost 1 base; unmatched junction nucleotides: 1. The CDR3 length is 15 residues. The chain's CDR3 is CASSLGQGDNYGYTF. CDR3 DNA sequence: TGCGCCAGCAGCTTGGGACAGGGGGATAACTATGGCTACACCTTC.

The chain uses TRBV3-1 (or the pseudogene TRBV3-2) and TRBJ2-7; TRBD1 matches at 7 bases. V was pared by 2 bases and J by 2 bases, with 3 bases of the junction left unmatched. Per germline, CDR1 LGHDT and CDR2 YNNKEL (reference sequence). The CDR3 has 14 residues. This CDR3 is CASSQRTGTYEQYF. For the CDR3, the DNA is TGTGCCAGCAGCCAACGGACAGGTACCTACGAGCAGTACTTC.

V and J are TRBV5-4 and TRBJ1-2; 8 nucleotides line up with TRBD1. V dropped 2 bases and J dropped 7; count of bases not matched to a gene: 10. The CDR3 length is 15 residues. Germline lookup yields CDR1 SGHNT and CDR2 YYREEE (reference sequence). The CDR3 DNA follows: TGTGCCAGCAGCTTAGACAGGGGAAGAGGGGGTGGCTACACCTTC. Translated: CASSLDRGRGGGYTF.

With regard to this clone: A much larger clone lies one base from this, so it may be a read error. The chain uses TRBV5-4 and TRBJ1-1, with D tentatively TRBD1 (5 bases). CDR1 and CDR2 from the germline V gene are SGHNT and YYREEE (reference sequence). V lost 1 base to trimming and J lost 1 base, with 5 bases between them. CDR3 size: 13 residues. Here the CDR3 DNA reads TGTGCCAGCAGCTTGACAGGGAACACTGAAGCTTTCTTT. Translated: CASSLTGNTEAFF. The full variable domain, completed using reference TRBV5-4 and TRBJ1-1, is ETGVTQSPTHLIKTRGQQVTLRCSSQSGHNTVSWYQQALGQGPQFIFQYYREEENGRGNFPPRFSGLQFPNYSSELNVNALELDDSALYLCASSLTGNTEAFFGQGTRLTVV.

The gene calls are TRBV6-5 and TRBJ1-4, with TRBD1 identical over 11 bases. Germline V CDR1 and CDR2: MNHEY, SVGAGI. This CDR3 contains 15 residues. V dropped 6 bases and J dropped 8; count of bases not matched to a gene: 8. Here the CDR3 reads CASSGQGAVGEKLFF. For the CDR3, the DNA is TGTGCCAGCAGCGGACAGGGGGCGGTAGGCGAAAAACTGTTTTTT.

The V call is TRBV5-6, the J call TRBJ2-7; 7 nucleotides agree with TRBD1. Germline CDR1 and CDR2: SGHDT and YYEEEE. There are 13 residues in the CDR3. The V and J ends lost 4 bases and 3 bases, in that order; junction bases with no gene match: 4. The CDR3 DNA sequence: TGTGCCAGCAGCCCGGGACAGAACTACGAGCAGTACTTC. The encoded protein is CASSPGQNYEQYF.

The chain employs TRBV27 and TRBJ1-1; a weak D match, TRBD1 (5 bases). This CDR3 comprises 11 residues. The germline V gene has CDR1 MNHEY and CDR2 SMNVEV (reference sequence). Trimming took off 6 bases at V and 10 bases at J, with 12 bases between the two ends. For the CDR3, the DNA is TGTGCCAGCAGGGGCCTCGGGGGAGCTTTCTTT. Its translation is CASRGLGGAFF.

This clone occurred many times. The chain couples TRBV19 to TRBJ1-2, with D perhaps TRBD1 (5 bases). The CDR3 has 14 amino acids. Germline assignment: CDR1 LNHDA and CDR2 SQIVND (reference sequence). V was shortened by 3 bases and J by 4 bases, with 12 bases between the two germline ends. The CDR3 sequence: CASSISTDAYGYTF. The CDR3, as DNA: TGTGCCAGTAGTATCTCGACAGACGCCTATGGCTACACCTTC.

The chain combines TRBV6-1 with TRBJ2-1; possibly TRBD2 for D (7 bases). Trimming stripped 3 bases from V and 6 bases from J, with 12 bases between. CDR1 is MNHNS and CDR2 is SASEGT in the germline V gene. The CDR3 spans 14 residues. The CDR3 nucleotides read TGTGCCAGCAGTGAGCGGGGGCGTGGCAATGAGCAGTTCTTC. Translating gives CASSERGRGNEQFF.